Sequencing of this TCR beta chain was carried out in a study of blood T cells in healthy people across ages. Findings of the study overall: Estimates of diversity drawn from one million T cells were considered underestimates.

The CDR3 has 12 residues. Trimming pared 2 bases from V and 8 bases from J, leaving 8 bases between. Germline-derived CDR1 and CDR2 are SGHKS and YYEKEE (reference sequence). Notes on this clonotype: Its antigen is still unknown.

PCR was performed a second time for roughly 7 to 11 cycles using a sample-barcoded 5' primer and a J-beta primer mix. Any given sample supplied a minimum of 3 million CDR3-containing paired-end reads. TCRdb used MiXCR to reprocess the 5' RACE reads, holding one entry per CDR3 protein. The sample records approximately 900,000 distinct CDR3 sequences, about 27% being singletons. These data also featured in a second study, about T cells of mothers and their children. That paper adds: According to the study, all extracted RNA entered cDNA synthesis at roughly 1.5 ug per 15 ul.

The chain links TRBV5-5 to TRBJ2-4, with D hard to call. The sequence was obtained from a woman in her 40s in good health. Input material: blood. This CDR3 reads CASSFTLDIQYF. The CDR3 region has the DNA TGTGCCAGCAGCTTTACGTTAGACATTCAGTACTTC.